Given below is one T cell receptor beta chain in context. These data originate in a study of cytomegalovirus exposure and HLA in healthy donors. Vbeta (60) and Jbeta (13) primers were used in the PCR. Profiled with immunoSEQ multiplex PCR; TCRdb holds only in-frame clones, not every one. The table records about 150,000 clones, 80% to 90% of them present only once. The sequencing sample was made of PBMCs. This clonotype was sampled from a woman aged 18-29 years in good health and CMV-seronegative.

The CDR3 DNA reads TGTGCCAGCAGCGGGACAGCCAACTATGGCTACACCTTC. It translates to CASSGTANYGYTF. The V gene is TRBV6-5, the J gene TRBJ1-2; TRBD1 aligns across 7 bases. Germline lookup yields CDR1 MNHEY and CDR2 SVGAGI. This CDR3 region has 13 residues. V shed 6 bases and J 2 bases; nucleotides not matched to a gene: 3.